The 27 T cell receptor beta chains in this list originate from one sample, sequenced in a study of cytomegalovirus exposure and HLA in healthy donors. PCR used 60 Vbeta primers and 13 Jbeta primers. Only in-frame clones appear in the TCRdb table, and some are missing; sequencing was by immunoSEQ multiplex PCR. This table has 200,000 to 250,000 clones, around 85% appearing once. The specimen was PBMCs. These receptors were taken from a human donor in good health.

This clone was detected once. This chain links TRBV5-4 with TRBJ2-1; perhaps TRBD1 as D (6 bases). Between the trimmed V and J ends, which lost 3 bases and 12 bases, there was a span of 28 bases. The V gene's germline CDR1 is SGHNT and CDR2 YYREEE (reference sequence). CDR3 length: 17 amino acids. The DNA for the CDR3 is TGTGCCAGCAGCTACGGGACACCTAATAGCGCCTTGAAAGGGCAGTTCTTC. Residues: CASSYGTPNSALKGQFF.

The chain employs TRBV7-3 and TRBJ2-1, with TRBD2 matching over 7 bases. Germline CDR1 reads SGHTA; CDR2 reads FQGTGA. This CDR3 spans 14 amino acids. V dropped 4 bases and J dropped 7; count of bases not matched to a gene: 7. Here the CDR3 reads CASSSGLESNEQFF. DNA for the CDR3: TGTGCCAGCAGCTCCGGACTAGAATCTAATGAGCAGTTCTTC.

This clone showed up just a few times. The chain is built from TRBV5-1 and TRBJ2-7; 9 positions agree with TRBD2. CDR1 and CDR2 (germline): SGHRS, YFSETQ. The CDR3 has 14 amino acids. With 5 bases clipped from V and 2 bases from J, the junction kept 5 bases outside the gene matches. This CDR3 is CASSEAGGPYEQYF. The CDR3 region has the DNA TGCGCCAGCAGTGAGGCGGGAGGGCCCTACGAGCAGTACTTC.

This chain joins TRBV4-3 and TRBJ2-7; D is ambiguous. V lost 0 bases to trimming and J lost 10 bases, with 10 bases between them. CDR3 length: 12 amino acids. Germline V CDR1 and CDR2: LGHNA, YSLEER. In DNA form, the CDR3 reads TGCGCCAGCAGCCAAGATCACACGAAACAGTACTTC. Protein: CASSQDHTKQYF.

The CDR3 coding sequence is TGTGCCAGCAGCATCCCAGCGGGATATCCAGATACGCAGTATTTT. The encoded protein is CASSIPAGYPDTQYF. J is TRBJ2-3 and V is TRBV7-8; 7 nucleotides line up with TRBD2. The germline V gene has CDR1 SGHVS and CDR2 FQNEAQ. This CDR3 is built from 15 residues. Unmatched junction bases numbered 9, after V lost 5 bases and J lost 4 bases.

This clone showed up just a few times. J is TRBJ1-1 and V is TRBV5-5; TRBD1 matches at 9 bases. The V gene end was trimmed by 4 bases and the J gene end by 4 bases; junction bases not matched to a gene: 11. Germline V gene sequence: CDR1 SGHKS, CDR2 YYEKEE (reference sequence). This CDR3 is built from 16 residues. The CDR3 spells CASSVGTGTASTEAFF. The CDR3 DNA reads TGTGCCAGCAGCGTGGGGACAGGGACGGCGAGCACTGAAGCTTTCTTT.

The rearrangement uses TRBV7-9 and TRBJ1-4, with D possibly being TRBD1 (6 bases). Germline CDR1 is SEHNR and CDR2 is FQNEAQ (reference sequence). Trimming stripped 8 bases from V and 8 bases from J, with 21 bases between. CDR3 length equals 15 residues. This CDR3 reads CASQRQGRGREKLFF. CDR3 DNA: TGTGCCAGCCAACGTCAGGGCAGGGGTCGGGAAAAACTGTTTTTT. Complete variable domain (other parts from reference TRBV7-9 and TRBJ1-4): DTGVSQNPRHKITKRGQNVTFRCDPISEHNRLYWYRQTLGQGPEFLTYFQNEAQLEKSRLLSDRFSAERPKGSFSTLEIQRTEQGDSAMYLCASQRQGRGREKLFFGSGTQLSVL.

The V gene is TRBV9, the J gene TRBJ2-3; 9 nucleotides align to TRBD1. The CDR3 has 15 amino acids. Germline loops: CDR1 SGDLS, CDR2 YYNGEE. J was trimmed by 6 bases and V by 0 bases; bases with no gene match: 5. The CDR3, as DNA: TGTGCCAGCAGCGTAGAGGACAGGGGTTCGGATACGCAGTATTTT. Its translation: CASSVEDRGSDTQYF.

This sequence joins TRBV6-1 and TRBJ2-5, with 7 positions matching TRBD1. Per germline, CDR1 MNHNS and CDR2 SASEGT. V dropped 7 bases and J dropped 0; count of bases not matched to a gene: 5. The CDR3 consists of 14 residues. CDR3 region: CASIKDRDQETQYF. CDR3 nucleotide sequence: TGTGCCAGCATTAAAGACAGGGACCAAGAGACCCAGTACTTC.

CDR3 nucleotides: TGCGCCAGCAGCTTGGTTTCCGCCTCACCAGCCTACGAGCAGTACTTC. Translation gives CASSLVSASPAYEQYF. The chain couples TRBV5-1 to TRBJ2-7; D ambiguous. CDR3 length equals 16 residues. Germline V gene lookup returns CDR1 SGHRS and CDR2 YFSETQ. With 0 bases removed from V and 2 bases from J, the gap between germline ends came to 15 bases.

The CDR3 loop reads CASGEKLFF. The CDR3 nucleotides read TGTGCCTCGGGGGAAAAACTGTTTTTT. This sequence joins TRBV6-1 and TRBJ1-4; D is undetermined. V was trimmed by 11 bases and J by 8 bases, leaving 6 bases between them. Germline loops: CDR1 MNHNS, CDR2 SASEGT. The CDR3 has 9 amino acids.

J is TRBJ1-1 and V is TRBV9; D may be TRBD1 (5 bases). This CDR3 comprises 15 residues. V shed 0 bases and J shed 0 bases, with 9 bases lying between them. Germline loops: CDR1 SGDLS, CDR2 YYNGEE. The CDR3 loop reads CASSVEQGMNTEAFF. DNA for the CDR3: TGTGCCAGCAGCGTAGAGCAGGGAATGAACACTGAAGCTTTCTTT.

CDR3 residues: CASSFAGTSGYEQYF. DNA of the CDR3: TGTGCCAGCAGCTTTGCAGGGACTAGCGGCTACGAGCAGTACTTC. This chain uses TRBV7-9 with TRBJ2-7; 11 nucleotides align to TRBD2. V lost 3 bases and J lost 3; bases outside the gene matches: 4. CDR3 size: 15 residues. The germline V gene encodes CDR1 SEHNR and CDR2 FQNEAQ (reference sequence).

The chain links TRBV5-1 to TRBJ2-4; maybe TRBD2 (5 bases). The CDR3 runs 12 residues. V lost 4 bases and J 8 bases, leaving 10 bases between the germline ends. CDR1 and CDR2 from the germline V gene are SGHRS and YFSETQ. As DNA, the CDR3 is TGCGCCAGCAGCCGGGGTGGGGACATTCAGTACTTC. This encodes CASSRGGDIQYF.

The CDR3 DNA is TGTGCCAGCAGCCAGGCCAGACTAGCGCTAGAGATAGAGCAGTTCTTC. Its protein product is CASSQARLALEIEQFF. This chain links TRBV14 with TRBJ2-1, with 8 bases lining up with TRBD2. The CDR3 length is 16 residues. The V gene's germline CDR1 is SGHDN and CDR2 FVKESK. The J segment lost 10 bases and the V segment lost 3 bases, leaving 14 bases of the junction unmatched. Drawing the rest from reference TRBV14 and TRBJ2-1, the complete variable domain is EAGVTQFPSHSVIEKGQTVTLRCDPISGHDNLYWYRRVMGKEIKFLLHFVKESKQDESGMPNNRFLAERTGGTYSTLKVQPAELEDSGVYFCASSQARLALEIEQFFGPGTRLTVL.

This clone appeared a few times. V gene TRBV12-5 combines with J gene TRBJ2-1; TRBD1 agrees at 9 bases. In germline, CDR1 is LGHNT, CDR2 FRNRAP. CDR3 length: 16 residues. J was trimmed by 1 base and V by 1 base; bases with no gene match: 2. The CDR3 DNA is TGTGCTAGTGGTTTGGGGGACAGGGATTCCTACAATGAGCAGTTCTTC. This encodes CASGLGDRDSYNEQFF.

The chain has TRBV28 and TRBJ2-1; 10 nucleotides line up with TRBD2. The J segment lost 6 bases and the V segment lost 6 bases, leaving 8 bases of the junction unmatched. The CDR3 totals 15 residues. In germline, CDR1 is MDHEN, CDR2 SYDVKM. CDR3 sequence: CASRSSGSIANEQFF. In nucleotides, the CDR3 is TGTGCCAGCAGGTCTAGCGGGAGTATTGCCAATGAGCAGTTCTTC.

The chain couples TRBV5-4 to TRBJ2-1; 8 bases are shared with TRBD1. The CDR3 is 16 amino acids. The germline V gene encodes CDR1 SGHNT and CDR2 YYREEE (reference sequence). V shed 0 bases, J shed 3 bases, and the junction held 5 bases outside the gene matches. Written as DNA, the CDR3 is TGTGCCAGCAGCTTGGCCGGGACAGGAGGCTACAATGAGCAGTTCTTC. Amino acids: CASSLAGTGGYNEQFF.

The V and J genes are TRBV27 and TRBJ1-2; D remains unclear. This CDR3 has 14 residues. Germline loops: CDR1 MNHEY, CDR2 SMNVEV (reference sequence). V was pared by 0 bases and J by 10 bases, with 15 bases between. The CDR3 protein is CASSLSTRRGHYTF. The CDR3 nucleotides read TGTGCCAGCAGTTTATCGACTCGCCGCGGCCACTACACCTTC.

The chain joins TRBV7-9 to TRBJ2-3; 10 positions match TRBD2. With V trimmed by 2 bases and J by 5 bases, 4 bases remained unmatched. Germline-derived CDR1 and CDR2 are SEHNR and FQNEAQ (reference sequence). The CDR3 has 15 residues. The CDR3 loop reads CASSLSQREGDTQYF. The CDR3 DNA sequence: TGTGCCAGCAGCTTATCTCAGCGGGAGGGAGATACGCAGTATTTT.

The chain links TRBV7-6 to TRBJ2-5; 7 bases are a match to TRBD2. The end of the DNA is better explained by TRBJ2-7, so the J call may be wrong. CDR1 is SGHVS, CDR2 FNYEAQ, per germline. CDR3 size: 19 residues. The CDR3 reads CASSPGGSGQISRSYEQYF. In nucleotides, the CDR3 is TGTGCCAGCAGCCCCGGGGGGAGCGGACAAATCTCTCGCTCCTACGAGCAGTACTTC.

This clone was counted only a few times. This chain uses TRBV5-1 with TRBJ2-5; TRBD1 matches 8 bases. Germline V CDR1 and CDR2: SGHRS, YFSETQ. The junction had 2 bases not matched to a gene; V was cut back by 2 bases and J by 5 bases. The CDR3 has 13 amino acids. CDR3 residues: CASSLRQGETQYF. In nucleotides, the CDR3 is TGCGCCAGCAGCTTACGACAGGGGGAGACCCAGTACTTC.

As DNA, the CDR3 is TGCGCCAGCAGCTTGGGGGGCACCCGTCTGGAAGCCCAGCATTTT. This encodes CASSLGGTRLEAQHF. The chain combines TRBV5-1 with TRBJ1-5; the D gene is possibly TRBD1 (5 bases). The V and J ends lost 0 bases and 11 bases respectively, with 18 bases between them. The CDR3 runs to 15 residues. Looked up from germline, CDR1 is SGHRS and CDR2 is YFSETQ.

The chain links TRBV19 to TRBJ1-2; 9 nucleotides align to TRBD1. Germline CDR1 LNHDA, CDR2 SQIVND (reference sequence). V trimming: 10 bases; J trimming: 4 bases; junction bases outside the gene matches: 16. The CDR3 runs 16 residues. CDR3 residues: CAMATAPGQGLYGYTF. CDR3 DNA: TGTGCCATGGCTACCGCCCCGGGACAGGGCCTCTATGGCTACACCTTC.

V gene TRBV5-1 combines with J gene TRBJ2-1; D remains unclear. This CDR3 comprises 16 residues. Per germline, CDR1 SGHRS and CDR2 YFSETQ. V shed 0 bases and J shed 1 base, with 11 bases lying between them. CDR3 loop: CASSLDPGASYNEQFF. As DNA, the CDR3 is TGCGCCAGCAGCTTGGACCCCGGAGCGTCCTACAATGAGCAGTTCTTC.

The V and J genes are TRBV5-1 and TRBJ1-1; a weak D match, TRBD1 (5 bases). CDR1 and CDR2 (germline): SGHRS, YFSETQ. Trimming took off 0 bases at V and 1 base at J, with 10 bases between the two ends. This CDR3 contains 15 residues. The CDR3 is CASSLGSGENTEAFF. In nucleotides, the CDR3 is TGCGCCAGCAGCTTGGGTTCGGGGGAGAACACTGAAGCTTTCTTT.

The genes are TRBV4-2 and TRBJ1-1; the match to TRBD1 covers 9 bases. V shed 1 base and J 4 bases; nucleotides not matched to a gene: 4. CDR3 length equals 15 residues. Germline assignment: CDR1 LGHNA and CDR2 YNFKEQ. In nucleotides, the CDR3 is TGTGCCAGCAGCCAAGTAGGGACAGGGACCACTGAAGCTTTCTTT. Protein: CASSQVGTGTTEAFF.